What follows describes a single T cell receptor beta chain. Its antigen remains unidentified. No clone much larger than this one lies a single base away; base qualities are absent. The sample is drawn from a study of post-analysis software for immune sequencing data (dated by TCRdb to 2013 to 2016). Broadly, across the study: Relapsing-remitting, secondary progressive and progressive-relapsing multiple sclerosis were recorded as disease courses, and subtype annotation was lacking for some patients. The multiple sclerosis patient repertoires were compared with about a dozen previously published healthy control repertoires from donors aged roughly 6 to 27 years. A subset of samples was prepared in parallel using single-end sample barcoding, then pooled and co-amplified after Illumina adapter ligation.

The protocol used for the library was PCR. Sequencing was performed on an Illumina HiSeq 2500. To reduce PCR and sequencing biases, unique molecular identifiers were incorporated into the TCR beta cDNA libraries. Some 500,000 cDNA molecules were obtained for every 1 to 10 million input T cells, so each molecule roughly corresponded to one T cell. The patient libraries were prepared and sequenced with the same protocol used for the earlier healthy control dataset. Within a given batch, samples were prepared together, multiplexed and sequenced on the same HiSeq lane. The authors' pipeline ran thus. MIGEC handled the raw barcoded reads, throwing out single-read molecular identifier groups before consensus assembly and CDR3 extraction. VDJtools was used for post-analysis of the clonotype tables, and diversity was normalized by down-sampling every dataset to the size of the smallest sample. In repertoire overlap clustering, CDR3 amino acid sequences, but not nucleotide sequences, were matched to correct batch-related cross-sample contamination. The raw public data were reprocessed by TCRdb itself: fastp quality trimming at Q25, MiXCR clonotype calling, in-frame beta chains only. Entries are consolidated by CDR3 protein sequence, retaining the most common genes and DNA. It is TCRdb's table, rather than the study itself, that gives the V and J calls and clone size. The sample includes some 890,000 distinct CDR3 sequences, with about 53% observed a single time. Of the sample, 4.6% falls within the top ten clones.

Broad study findings and their caveats: The control group was slightly older than the multiple sclerosis patient group. Direct clustering with F measure revealed strong co-clustering of samples prepared in the same batch, which led to a batch-effect correction. Compared with controls, multiple sclerosis patients had significantly lower normalized Chao1 diversity, a finding suggesting substantial peripheral T-cell clonal expansion.

To demonstrate the VDJtools post-analysis software, TCR beta repertoires were profiled from the peripheral blood of some 12 young patients with multiple sclerosis. Multiple sclerosis patients were children and adolescents aged 6 to 15 years. This TCR came from a girl aged 5 to 17 with multiple sclerosis. The sequenced material came from blood.

The CDR3 in this case is CASSLEYSGANVLTF. The nucleotide sequence is TGCGCCAGCAGCTTGGAATATTCTGGGGCCAACGTCCTGACTTTC. The sequence is built from TRBV5-1 and TRBJ2-6, with the D gene uncertain. V gives up 0 bases and J gives up 1 base, and the segment between their germline ends measures 5 bases. The germline V gene yields SGHRS for CDR1 and YFSETQ for CDR2. From its cysteine to its phenylalanine, the CDR3 spans 15 amino acids. Only the CDR3 part of the read is kept: 45 bases, read in frame from the first base. Full variable domain (CDR3 extended with the reference TRBV5-1 and TRBJ2-6 proteins): KAGVTQTPRYLIKTRGQQVTLSCSPISGHRSVSWYQQTPGQGLQFLFEYFSETQRNKGNFPGRFSGRQFSNSRSEMNVSTLELGDSALYLCASSLEYSGANVLTFGAGSRLTVL.